The clone carrying this TCR beta chain has just a few counts. Its antigen remains unidentified. MiXCR, run by TCRdb on the multiplex PCR reads, gives a single entry per CDR3 protein. The sample contains around 140,000 distinct CDR3 sequences, more than 20% of which appear only once. The CDR3 runs to 13 residues. V dropped 0 bases and J dropped 1 base, with 3 bases sitting between them. Germline CDR1 and CDR2: GTSNPN and SVGIG (reference sequence). The record originates from a study of breast tumors, draining lymph nodes, adjacent tissues. Study-wide results and caveats: Tumor and nontumor repertoires were significantly more similar in luminal-like than in basal-like breast cancer. Tumor TCR diversity was below lymph nodes but above nontumor tissue. That most tumor T cells come from lymph nodes remained unproven. Most tumor T cells seemingly derive from lymph node, then expand in tumor.

Axillary draining lymph nodes of breast cancer patients supplied the node samples. The sequenced material came from axillary lymph node tissue. The sequence was obtained from a female donor with breast cancer. Some clones in this sample may be carry-over from other donors' samples. This rearrangement joins TRBV30 to TRBJ2-2; D gene uncertain. CDR3 protein: CAWSVGNTGELFF. CDR3 sequence (DNA): TGTGCCTGGAGTGTTGGGAACACCGGGGAGCTGTTTTTT.